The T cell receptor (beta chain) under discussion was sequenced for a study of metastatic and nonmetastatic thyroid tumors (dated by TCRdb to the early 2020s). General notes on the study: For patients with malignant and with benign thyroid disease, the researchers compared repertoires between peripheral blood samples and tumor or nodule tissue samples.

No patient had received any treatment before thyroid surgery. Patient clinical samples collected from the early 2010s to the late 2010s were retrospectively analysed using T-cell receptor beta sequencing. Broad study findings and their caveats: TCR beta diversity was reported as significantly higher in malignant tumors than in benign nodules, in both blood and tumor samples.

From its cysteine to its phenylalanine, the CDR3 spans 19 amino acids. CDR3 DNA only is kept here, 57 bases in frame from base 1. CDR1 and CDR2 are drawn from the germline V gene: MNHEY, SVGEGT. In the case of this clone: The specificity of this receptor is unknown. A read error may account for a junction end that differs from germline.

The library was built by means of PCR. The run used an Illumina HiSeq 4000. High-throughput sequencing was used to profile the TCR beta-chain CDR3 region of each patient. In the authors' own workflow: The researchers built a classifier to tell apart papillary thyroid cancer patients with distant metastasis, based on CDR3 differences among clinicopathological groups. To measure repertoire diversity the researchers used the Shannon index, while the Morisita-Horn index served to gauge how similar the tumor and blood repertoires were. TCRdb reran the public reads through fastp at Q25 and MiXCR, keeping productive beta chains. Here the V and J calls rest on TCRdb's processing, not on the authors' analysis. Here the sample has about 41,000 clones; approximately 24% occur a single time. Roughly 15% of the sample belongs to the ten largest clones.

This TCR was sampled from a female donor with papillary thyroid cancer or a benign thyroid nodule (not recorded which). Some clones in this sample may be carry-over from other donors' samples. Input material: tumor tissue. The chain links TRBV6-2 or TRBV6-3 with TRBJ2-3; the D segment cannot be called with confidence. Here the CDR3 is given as CASIYPARSPCASTDTQYF. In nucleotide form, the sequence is TGTGCCAGCATTTACCCGGCGAGGTCACCCTGTGCTAGCACAGATACGCAGTATTTT.